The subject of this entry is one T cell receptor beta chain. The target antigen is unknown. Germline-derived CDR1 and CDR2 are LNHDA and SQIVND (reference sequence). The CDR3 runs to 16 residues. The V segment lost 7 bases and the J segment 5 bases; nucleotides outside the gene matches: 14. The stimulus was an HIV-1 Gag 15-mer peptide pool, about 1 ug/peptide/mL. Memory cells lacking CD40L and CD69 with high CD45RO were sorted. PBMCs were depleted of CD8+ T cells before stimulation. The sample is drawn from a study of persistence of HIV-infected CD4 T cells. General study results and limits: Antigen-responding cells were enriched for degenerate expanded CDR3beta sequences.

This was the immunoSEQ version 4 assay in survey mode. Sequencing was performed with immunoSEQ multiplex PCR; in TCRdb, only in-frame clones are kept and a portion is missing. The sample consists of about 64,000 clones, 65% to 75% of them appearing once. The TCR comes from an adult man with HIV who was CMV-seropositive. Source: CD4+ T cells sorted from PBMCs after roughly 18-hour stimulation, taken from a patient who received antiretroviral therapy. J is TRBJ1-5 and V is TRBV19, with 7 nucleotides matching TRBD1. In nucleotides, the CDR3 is TGTGCCAGTATTGCCCACTCGGGACAGAACTATCAGCCCCAGCATTTT. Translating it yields CASIAHSGQNYQPQHF.